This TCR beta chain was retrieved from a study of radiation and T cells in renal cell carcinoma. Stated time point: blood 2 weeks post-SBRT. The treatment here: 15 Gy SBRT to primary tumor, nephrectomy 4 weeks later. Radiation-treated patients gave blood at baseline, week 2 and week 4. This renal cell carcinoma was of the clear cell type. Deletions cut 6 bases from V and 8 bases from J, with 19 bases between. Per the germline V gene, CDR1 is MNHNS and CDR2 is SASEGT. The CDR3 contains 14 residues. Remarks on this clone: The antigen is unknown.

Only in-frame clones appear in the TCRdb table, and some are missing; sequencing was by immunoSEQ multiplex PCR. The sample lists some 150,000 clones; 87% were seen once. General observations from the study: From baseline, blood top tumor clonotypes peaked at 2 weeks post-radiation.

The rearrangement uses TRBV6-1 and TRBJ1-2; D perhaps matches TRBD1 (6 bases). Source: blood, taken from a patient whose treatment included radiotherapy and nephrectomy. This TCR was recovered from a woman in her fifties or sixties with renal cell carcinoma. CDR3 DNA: TGTGCCAGCAGGGGACTTGGGGGACAACGGGGCTACACCTTC. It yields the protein CASRGLGGQRGYTF.